This record concerns one T cell receptor beta chain sequence. Its matching antigen is unknown. The data originate from a study of T cells expressing NK-cell markers. Study details: HCMV seropositivity characterized most of the eight sequenced donors, and seronegativity one.

Study-wide findings and caveats: Also leading the CD3+CD56-NKG2C+ fraction in a few donors were these clonotypes. For several donors, the dominant NKG2C+ clonotypes made up about 1.0-8% of their CD8+ T cells.

TCRdb processed the 5' RACE reads again and assigns one entry to each CDR3 protein, with no DNA. Its clone listing holds 350,000 to 400,000 distinct CDR3 sequences. CDR1 is DFQATT, CDR2 SNEGSKA, per germline (reference sequence). CDR3 size: 17 residues. The sequencing input was blood T cells: a sorted CD56 or NKG2C T cell subset, CD4+ or CD8+ T cells, or bulk PBMC T cells (not recorded which). The rearrangement links TRBV20-1 to TRBJ2-1; TCRdb lists TRBD2, though no DNA is available to test this call. This TCR was sampled from a woman aged 50 to 65 in good health. This CDR3 reads CSAGTLEAGGTGDEQFF.